Shown below are 22 T cell receptor beta chains from a single sample sequenced in a study of glioma-infiltrating T cells. Using RNA template, CDR3s of TCR alpha and beta were amplified with iRepertoire arm-PCR. TCRdb called the multiplex PCR reads again in MiXCR, with one record for every CDR3 protein. The repertoire has around 93,000 distinct CDR3 sequences, approximately 40% of them found once; the top ten carry 30% to 40%. Input material: glioma tissue, nonneoplastic brain tissue, or PBMCs (not recorded which). Receptor source: a human donor with low-grade glioma or glioblastoma, undergoing nonglioma brain surgery, or in good health (not recorded which).

Turning to this clonotype: The missing conserved phenylalanine or tryptophan at the end of this CDR3 makes a read error likely. The chain has TRBV20-1 and TRBJ2-7, with D perhaps TRBD1 (6 bases). This CDR3 region has 15 residues. CDR1 is DFQATT and CDR2 is SNEGSKA in the germline V gene (reference sequence). V lost 1 base to trimming and J lost 0 bases, with 13 bases between them. In nucleotides, the CDR3 is TGCAGTGCTAGAGTCCTGGGGGCGAGCTCCTACGAGCAGTACCTC. It encodes CSARVLGASSYEQYL.

This clonotype was found many times. J is TRBJ1-1 and V is TRBV20-1; D not resolved. V was cut by 2 bases and J by 4 bases, with 11 bases left in between. Germline V CDR1 and CDR2: DFQATT, SNEGSKA (reference sequence). The CDR3 has 13 residues. The CDR3 sequence is CSARLPTATEAFF. CDR3 coding DNA: TGCAGTGCTAGACTCCCGACGGCCACTGAAGCTTTCTTT.

This clonotype was detected ten times or more. The chain employs TRBV7-6 and TRBJ2-7; 14 bases line up with TRBD2. The CDR3 runs 17 residues. The V and J ends lost 3 bases and 2 bases, in that order; junction bases with no gene match: 6. CDR1 and CDR2 (germline): SGHVS, FNYEAQ. DNA of the CDR3: TGTGCCAGCAGCTTCGGACTAGCGGGGGGTCTCCCCTACGAGCAGTACTTC. It specifies CASSFGLAGGLPYEQYF.

On this clonotype: Germline is not matched at one junction end, which may reflect a read error. The chain is built from TRBV4-1 and TRBJ2-7; 13 bases fit TRBD2. CDR1 and CDR2 from the germline V gene are MGHRA and YSYEKL. The CDR3 runs to 15 residues. This CDR3 is CAISRTSGSSYEQYF. CDR3 in DNA: TGCGCCATCAGCCGGACTAGCGGGAGTTCCTACGAGCAGTACTTC.

The table lists this clonotype with a few counts. The chain recombines TRBV11-2 with TRBJ1-1, with unresolved D. The CDR3 loop spans 14 amino acids. CDR1 and CDR2 (germline): SGHAT, FQNNGV. V was cut by 4 bases and J by 5 bases, with 14 bases left in between. The CDR3: CASSSRRGRTEAFF. The CDR3, as DNA: TGTGCCAGCAGCTCGAGAAGAGGGCGGACTGAAGCTTTCTTT.

About this clonotype: At one end, the junction sequence differs from germline, possibly due to a read error. The gene calls are TRBV28 and TRBJ1-5, with D possibly matching TRBD1 (6 bases). The CDR3 runs 14 residues. The germline gives CDR1 MDHEN, CDR2 SYDVKM. The CDR3 protein is CASSFGTWHQPQHF. CDR3 coding DNA: TGTGCCAGCAGTTTTGGGACATGGCATCAGCCTCAGCATTTT.

Remarks on this clonotype: A read error may explain this, as a much larger clone is one base away. The J gene is TRBJ2-1, the V gene TRBV29-1; perhaps TRBD1 as D (6 bases). The V and J ends lost 6 bases and 6 bases respectively, with 9 bases between them. This CDR3 contains 11 residues. Germline V gene data show CDR1 as SQVTM and CDR2 as ANQGSEA. The CDR3 region is CSVDRCNEQFF. The DNA for the CDR3 is TGCAGCGTCGACAGGTGCAATGAGCAGTTCTTC.

This clonotype has a single count. The conserved final phenylalanine or tryptophan is absent from the CDR3, which likely points to a read error. It is unclear where the CDR3 begins or ends on the DNA, so no DNA is shown, and the CDR3 is as TCRdb lists it. V gene TRBV28 combines with J gene TRBJ1-2. CDR1 MDHEN and CDR2 SYDVKM come from the germline V gene. The CDR3 adds up to 14 amino acids, both ends counted. The CDR3 reads CASSLWRAEDHLTL.

This chain uses TRBV7-8 with TRBJ2-1; unclear D gene. The V and J ends lost 0 bases and 0 bases respectively, with 6 bases between them. In germline, CDR1 is SGHVS, CDR2 FQNEAQ. The CDR3 sequence is 15 residues long. This CDR3 is CASSLAASSYNEQFF. The CDR3 region has the DNA TGTGCCAGCAGCTTAGCCGCGAGCTCCTACAATGAGCAGTTCTTC.

This sequence joins TRBV20-1 and TRBJ2-7; 7 nucleotides line up with TRBD2. Germline CDR1 DFQATT, CDR2 SNEGSKA (reference sequence). The CDR3 consists of 14 residues. V shed 1 base, J shed 2 bases, and the junction held 5 bases outside the gene matches. The CDR3, as DNA: TGCAGTGCTAGAGCTCTAGCGGCCCCCTACGAGCAGTACTTC. Translated, it gives CSARALAAPYEQYF.

Many counts were recorded for this clonotype. The junction differs from germline at one of its ends, possibly a read error. The chain employs TRBV2 and TRBJ2-2; D remains ambiguous. This CDR3 region has 14 residues. Germline CDR1 and CDR2: SNHLY and FYNNEI. This CDR3 is CASRLGANTGELFF. DNA for the CDR3: TGTGCCAGCAGATTAGGAGCGAATACCGGGGAGCTGTTTTTT.

This clonotype came up many times. The CDR3 region is CATKEAANTGELFF. The CDR3 DNA sequence: TGCGCCACCAAAGAGGCAGCGAACACCGGGGAGCTGTTTTTT. The genes are TRBV5-1 and TRBJ2-2; D is uncertain. This CDR3 contains 14 residues. Germline CDR1 SGHRS, CDR2 YFSETQ. Deletions cut 9 bases from V and 0 bases from J, with 12 bases between.

A note on this clonotype: At one end, the junction sequence differs from germline, possibly due to a read error. The CDR3 reads CTSSHGGSTEAFF. CDR3 bases: TGTACCAGCAGCCACGGGGGGTCCACTGAAGCTTTCTTC. The chain couples TRBV7-3 to TRBJ1-1; D is perhaps TRBD1 (5 bases). Germline V gene data show CDR1 as SGHTA and CDR2 as FQGTGA. This CDR3 has 13 residues.

There are many counts of this clonotype. The V gene is TRBV18, the J gene TRBJ2-1, with D hard to call. Germline V gene sequence: CDR1 KGHSH, CDR2 LQKENI. CDR3 length: 14 residues. Trimming took off 0 bases at V and 1 base at J, with 4 bases between the two ends. The CDR3 nucleotides are TGTGCCAGCTCACCACCAGAGTCCTACAATGAGCAGTTCTTC. Protein sequence: CASSPPESYNEQFF.

As for this clonotype: A much larger clone lies one base from this, so it may be a read error. The chain employs TRBV2 and TRBJ2-1, with D hard to call. The CDR3 contains 13 residues. Germline CDR1 SNHLY, CDR2 FYNNEI. The V end lost 7 bases, the J end lost 10 bases, and 17 bases lay between the germline ends. CDR3 sequence reads: CASIVSGEFEQFF. CDR3 bases: TGTGCCAGCATAGTGTCTGGTGAGTTCGAGCAGTTCTTC.

As regards this clonotype: A much larger clone is a single base away; this may be a read error. The genes are TRBV11-2 and TRBJ2-6; possible D gene TRBD1, 6 bases. The CDR3 length is 16 residues. V was shortened by 8 bases and J by 3 bases, with 17 bases between the two germline ends. Per germline, CDR1 SGHAT and CDR2 FQNNGV. The CDR3 DNA reads TGTGCCAGCTCAAACCGGGACAACTATGGGGCCAACGTCCTGACTTTC. Its protein is CASSNRDNYGANVLTF. The full variable domain, with the rest looked up from reference TRBV11-2 and TRBJ2-6, is EAGVAQSPRYKIIEKRQSVAFWCNPISGHATLYWYQQILGQGPKLLIQFQNNGVVDDSQLPKDRFSAERLKGVDSTLKIQPAKLEDSAVYLCASSNRDNYGANVLTFGAGSRLTVL.

As to this clonotype: One end of the junction is discordant with germline, which a read error may explain. V usage is TRBV20-1 and J usage is TRBJ1-2, with D tentatively TRBD1 (5 bases). This CDR3 has 13 residues. Germline V gene lookup returns CDR1 DFQATT and CDR2 SNEGSKA (reference sequence). The CDR3 protein is CSVRGLKGNGYTF. Written as DNA, the CDR3 is TGCAGTGTTAGAGGTCTGAAGGGGAATGGCTACACCTTC.

There are many counts of this clonotype. CDR3 in DNA: TGTGCCAGCAGCTTAGCTCCAGGGGTCGAGACCCAGTACTTC. It translates to CASSLAPGVETQYF. The rearrangement joins TRBV7-2 to TRBJ2-5, with D maybe TRBD1 (6 bases). The V end lost 0 bases, the J end lost 5 bases, and 10 bases lay between the germline ends. There are 14 residues in the CDR3. From germline, CDR1 is SGHTA and CDR2 FQGNSA.

A word on this clonotype: Here the CDR3 omits its conserved ending phenylalanine or tryptophan, so a read error is the likely source. The rearrangement joins TRBV20-1 to TRBJ2-7; tentative D call: TRBD2 (6 bases). The CDR3 has 14 amino acids. V was shortened by 6 bases and J by 2 bases, with 17 bases between the two germline ends. Germline CDR1 is DFQATT and CDR2 is SNEGSKA (reference sequence). The CDR3 DNA follows: TGCAGTGCGCCACGTTTCGGGACTCCCTACGAGCAGTACTCC. Translated: CSAPRFGTPYEQYS.

This clonotype came up many times. The chain has TRBV7-6 and TRBJ2-1; 9 positions match TRBD2. Germline V CDR1 and CDR2: SGHVS, FNYEAQ. V dropped 6 bases and J dropped 1; count of bases not matched to a gene: 7. The CDR3 totals 16 residues. The chain's CDR3 is CASSPGAGGSYNEQFF. As DNA, the CDR3 is TGTGCCAGCAGTCCTGGAGCGGGGGGTTCCTACAATGAGCAGTTCTTC.

This clonotype appeared many times. The chain couples TRBV28 to TRBJ2-1; TRBD2 is a possible D gene (7 bases). Deletions cut 6 bases from V and 4 bases from J, with 16 bases between. This CDR3 contains 15 residues. CDR1 MDHEN and CDR2 SYDVKM come from the germline V gene. CDR3 residues: CASSIGGGWYNEQFF. CDR3 DNA: TGTGCCAGCAGCATAGGGGGGGGTTGGTACAATGAGCAGTTCTTC.

This clonotype was seen repeatedly, ten times or more. The chain uses TRBV12-3 or TRBV12-4 and TRBJ2-7, with 7 bases matching TRBD1. CDR3 size: 13 residues. V was pared by 6 bases and J by 2 bases, with 4 bases of the junction left unmatched. The CDR3 nucleotides read TGTGCCAGCAGACAGGGGAGTGCCTACGAGCAGTACTTC. Amino acids: CASRQGSAYEQYF.